A single sample is the source of the 2 T cell receptor beta chains below, sequenced in a study of a mutant IDH1 vaccine in newly diagnosed glioma. Sequenced by immunoSEQ multiplex PCR; TCRdb stores in-frame clones only, minus some. The data hold about 82,000 clones, with about 82% observed a single time. Antigens of these TCRs are unknown. Time point specified: week 23, last vaccination. Vaccination comprised doses that each held 300 ug of mutant IDH1 20-mer peptide, plus topical imiquimod. This material consisted of PBMCs, taken from a glioma patient whose treatment included an IDH1 peptide vaccine. The source is a man aged 30 to 45 with glioma. Some clones in this sample may be carry-over from other donors' samples.

The chain is built from TRBV5-8 and TRBJ2-3; 9 bases are a match to TRBD2. CDR3 length: 15 amino acids. V dropped 4 bases and J dropped 2; count of bases not matched to a gene: 5. The V gene's germline CDR1 is SGHTS and CDR2 YDEGEE. For the CDR3, the DNA is TGTGCCAGCAGCGCACTAGCGGGCGCCACAGATACGCAGTATTTT. It is translated as CASSALAGATDTQYF. The whole variable domain, remainder taken from reference TRBV5-8 and TRBJ2-3, is EAGVTQSPTHLIKTRGQQATLRCSPISGHTSVYWYQQALGLGLQFLLWYDEGEERNRGNFPPRFSGRQFPNYSSELNVNALELEDSALYLCASSALAGATDTQYFGPGTRLTVL.

The V call is TRBV18, the J call TRBJ2-7; no definite D call. The CDR3 is made up of 16 amino acids. Per germline, CDR1 KGHSH and CDR2 LQKENI. V lost 3 bases and J lost 0, with 15 bases in between. In DNA, the CDR3 is TGTGCCAGCTCACCCTTCGGACGTTCGAGCTCCTACGAGCAGTACTTC. This translates into CASSPFGRSSSYEQYF.